What follows describes a single TCR beta chain. Its antigen is not known. CDR3 length: 13 amino acids. The ends lost 5 bases at V and 14 bases at J; junction bases unmatched: 6. Germline assignment: CDR1 SGHTA and CDR2 FQGNSA. The data originate from a study of T cell responses to AZD1222 COVID-19 vaccine. Points from the study as a whole: Reportedly, close to half of spike-specific TCRs are directed against unmutated variant regions. Just five to seven AZD1222 recipients tested seropositive at baseline. Elevations in Spike-specific TCR breadth and depth followed administration of two AZD1222 doses.

The repertoire was sequenced with immunoSEQ multiplex PCR; TCRdb's copy has only in-frame clones and lacks some. The repertoire holds more than 250,000 clones, just over 90% seen once, with around 0.5% in the top ten. This clonotype was obtained from an adult in good health. This material consisted of peripheral blood, taken on day 0 of AZD1222 vaccination. The V call is TRBV7-2, the J call TRBJ1-6, with 10 nucleotides matching TRBD1. CDR3 protein: CASSPRDRGALHF. The CDR3 DNA reads TGTGCCAGCAGCCCCAGGGACAGGGGAGCCCTCCACTTT.